This T cell receptor (beta chain) came from a study of blood T cell repertoires in COVID-19. The J segment lost 7 bases and the V segment lost 6 bases, leaving 2 bases of the junction unmatched. Germline CDR1 reads SGHVS; CDR2 reads FQNEAQ. The CDR3 length is 14 residues. Assay: immunoSEQ multiplex PCR; the TCRdb copy retains only in-frame clones and omits some. The repertoire holds approximately 160,000 clones, with roughly 80% as singletons. The V gene is TRBV7-8, the J gene TRBJ2-1, with 14 bases aligning to TRBD2. The sample comprised peripheral blood. This receptor was identified in a man in his fifties or sixties with acute or convalescent COVID-19. The CDR3 region has the DNA TGTGCCAGCAGTCGACTAGCGGGGGGGAATGAGCAGTTCTTC. Amino acids: CASSRLAGGNEQFF.